These 31 T cell receptor beta chains originate from one sample sequenced in a study of blood T cell repertoires in COVID-19. Generated by immunoSEQ multiplex PCR, the TCRdb table keeps only in-frame clones and is missing some. The data show about 230,000 clones, with 70% to 90% seen just once and 9.5% to 14% held by the top ten. Input material: PBMCs or T cells enriched from blood (not recorded which). The origin of the receptors is a man aged 25 to 40 who had recovered from COVID-19.

Only a few counts were recorded for this clone. The V call is TRBV3-1 (or the pseudogene TRBV3-2), the J call TRBJ1-2, with 10 bases fitting TRBD1. Losses at the gene ends were 3 bases for V and 8 bases for J; bases not matched to a gene: 3. CDR1 and CDR2 from the germline V gene are LGHDT and YNNKEL (reference sequence). This CDR3 has 13 residues. The CDR3 sequence: CASSQGTGEGYTF. CDR3 DNA: TGTGCCAGCAGCCAGGGGACAGGGGAGGGCTACACCTTC.

The CDR3 loop reads CASRLVTGKNEKLFF. CDR3 sequence (DNA): TGTGCAAGTCGCTTAGTTACAGGGAAAAATGAAAAACTGTTTTTT. The V and J genes are TRBV12-2 and TRBJ1-4; the D segment call TRBD1 is taken from the table without a DNA check. TRBV12-2 is a known pseudogene. This CDR3 contains 15 residues.

CDR3 in amino acids: CASSAGKSSYEQYF. The CDR3, as DNA: TGCGCCAGCAGTGCAGGGAAGAGCTCCTACGAGCAGTACTTC. This chain joins TRBV10-2 and TRBJ2-7; D possibly corresponds to TRBD1 (5 bases). The germline V gene has CDR1 WSHSY and CDR2 SAAADI. The CDR3 contains 14 residues. Trimming removed 4 bases from V and 0 bases from J, with 10 bases in between.

V is TRBV6-2 or TRBV6-3 and J is TRBJ2-7; 11 nucleotides align to TRBD2. Germline trimming cut 0 bases from V and 4 bases from J; bases unmatched to any gene: 5. In germline, CDR1 is MNHEY, CDR2 SVGEGT. This CDR3 comprises 16 residues. The CDR3 here is CASSYSRASGGYEQYF. In DNA form, the CDR3 reads TGTGCCAGCAGTTACTCCCGGGCTAGCGGGGGGTACGAGCAGTACTTC.

The rearrangement links TRBV27 to TRBJ1-6; tentative D call: TRBD1 (5 bases). This CDR3 has 18 amino acids. V was trimmed by 3 bases and J by 5 bases, leaving 20 bases between them. Per germline, CDR1 MNHEY and CDR2 SMNVEV (reference sequence). Here the CDR3 DNA reads TGTGCCAGCAGTTTCGCGACCAATCCGACAGCGCATAATTCACCCCTCCACTTT. Amino acid sequence: CASSFATNPTAHNSPLHF.

The V call is TRBV7-2, the J call TRBJ1-5; the match to TRBD1 covers 9 bases. The CDR3 loop spans 19 amino acids. With V trimmed by 5 bases and J by 6 bases, 20 bases remained unmatched. In germline, CDR1 is SGHTA, CDR2 FQGNSA. The CDR3 DNA follows: TGTGCCAGCAGCCAAACTGTTGGGCACAGGGGGCTTTCAGGTCAGCCCCAGCATTTT. It is translated as CASSQTVGHRGLSGQPQHF.

This chain connects TRBV6-2 or TRBV6-3 to TRBJ2-1, with D possibly being TRBD1 (6 bases). The CDR3 runs 16 residues. Deletions cut 2 bases from V and 0 bases from J, with 11 bases between. Germline V gene lookup returns CDR1 MNHEY and CDR2 SVGEGT. This CDR3 is CASSYRDTSSYNEQFF. CDR3 DNA: TGTGCCAGCAGTTACAGGGACACCAGCTCCTACAATGAGCAGTTCTTC.

The rearrangement uses TRBV2 and TRBJ2-1; D remains ambiguous. CDR1 and CDR2 from the germline V gene are SNHLY and FYNNEI. Between the trimmed V and J ends, which lost 7 bases and 3 bases, there was a span of 13 bases. The CDR3 consists of 14 residues. CDR3 nucleotide sequence: TGTGCCAGCACCCAGGCAACGGTCTACAATGAGCAGTTCTTC. It is translated as CASTQATVYNEQFF.

This clone appeared a single time. The rearrangement joins TRBV10-3 to TRBJ1-1; unclear D gene. The germline gives CDR1 ENHRY, CDR2 SYGVKD. There are 14 residues in the CDR3. The V end lost 2 bases, the J end lost 8 bases, and 15 bases lay between the germline ends. The CDR3 spells CAISEHTSPVEAFF. CDR3 nucleotides: TGTGCCATCAGTGAGCACACCTCTCCAGTGGAAGCTTTCTTT.

The chain has TRBV19 and TRBJ1-5; TRBD1 aligns across 8 bases. This CDR3 comprises 14 residues. CDR1 LNHDA and CDR2 SQIVND come from the germline V gene (reference sequence). Trimming cost V 5 bases and J 2 bases; bases outside gene matches: 2. The CDR3: CASSHRGGNQPQHF. The CDR3 DNA reads TGTGCCAGTAGTCACAGGGGGGGCAATCAGCCCCAGCATTTT.

DNA of the CDR3: TGTGCCAGCAGCGCGACAGGGGTAACTGAAGCTTTCTTT. The encoded protein is CASSATGVTEAFF. V gene TRBV9 combines with J gene TRBJ1-1; 8 bases line up with TRBD1. J was trimmed by 5 bases and V by 3 bases; bases with no gene match: 3. The CDR3 extends over 13 amino acids. From germline, CDR1 is SGDLS and CDR2 YYNGEE.

The CDR3 bases are TGTGCCAGCAGTTTGAGACAGGGGGAGACTGAAGCTTTCTTT. Amino acids: CASSLRQGETEAFF. V and J are TRBV27 and TRBJ1-1, with 9 bases matching TRBD1. Looked up from germline, CDR1 is MNHEY and CDR2 is SMNVEV (reference sequence). This CDR3 is built from 14 residues. The ends lost 3 bases at V and 5 bases at J; junction bases unmatched: 4.

The V call is TRBV6-5, the J call TRBJ1-5; 8 positions match TRBD1. CDR1 MNHEY and CDR2 SVGAGI come from the germline V gene. The CDR3 runs 14 residues. The V gene end was trimmed by 6 bases and the J gene end by 7 bases; junction bases not matched to a gene: 8. The CDR3 DNA reads as TGTGCCAGCAGACTTGGACAGGGAGGACAGCCCCAGCATTTT. Translation gives CASRLGQGGQPQHF.

V is TRBV5-8 and J is TRBJ1-2; perhaps TRBD1 as D (5 bases). This CDR3 has 15 amino acids. V shed 3 bases and J shed 2 bases, with 14 bases lying between them. Germline loops: CDR1 SGHTS, CDR2 YDEGEE. This CDR3 reads CASSSRQSRNYGYTF. CDR3 coding DNA: TGTGCCAGCAGCTCTAGACAGTCCAGAAACTATGGCTACACCTTC.

The genes are TRBV13 and TRBJ2-6; D uncertain. V was trimmed by 7 bases and J by 1 base, leaving 8 bases between them. Per the germline V gene, CDR1 is PRHDT and CDR2 is FYEKMQ (reference sequence). This CDR3 comprises 14 residues. The CDR3 sequence is CASKLDSGANVLTF. CDR3 nucleotide sequence: TGTGCCAGCAAATTAGATTCTGGGGCCAACGTCCTGACTTTC.

In this sample, this clone turned up once. The chain employs TRBV11-2 and TRBJ1-4, with 12 bases identical to TRBD1. This CDR3 has 18 amino acids. J was trimmed by 6 bases and V by 1 base; bases with no gene match: 9. The germline CDR1 and CDR2 sequences are SGHAT and FQNNGV. CDR3 DNA sequence: TGTGCCAGCAGCTTAGGTCCGGGACAGGGGGCTTATTATGAAAAACTGTTTTTT. Amino acid sequence: CASSLGPGQGAYYEKLFF.

This chain uses TRBV29-1 with TRBJ1-2; 10 positions agree with TRBD1. The CDR3 runs 15 residues. The germline gives CDR1 SQVTM, CDR2 ANQGSEA. V gave up 4 bases and J gave up 5 bases; unmatched junction bases: 10. The CDR3 coding sequence is TGCAGCGTTGTTCGGACAGGGGGTAACGGGTATGGCTACACCTTC. This translates into CSVVRTGGNGYGYTF.

V is TRBV6-5 and J is TRBJ2-3, with 10 nucleotides matching TRBD2. This CDR3 region has 16 residues. With 2 bases clipped from V and 1 base from J, the junction kept 3 bases outside the gene matches. CDR1 is MNHEY and CDR2 is SVGAGI in the germline V gene. The DNA of the CDR3 is TGTGCCAGCAGTTACCGGACTAGCGGCCGCACAGATACGCAGTATTTT. Its translation is CASSYRTSGRTDTQYF.

V usage is TRBV5-8 and J usage is TRBJ1-2, with D unclear. The ends were cut back, 0 bases at V and 6 bases at J, with 9 bases in the middle. Per the germline V gene, CDR1 is SGHTS and CDR2 is YDEGEE. The CDR3 loop spans 13 amino acids. CDR3 in DNA: TGTGCCAGCAGCTTGGAGAACGGGGATGGCTACACCTTC. Protein: CASSLENGDGYTF. Full variable domain (rest looked up from reference TRBV5-8 and TRBJ1-2): EAGVTQSPTHLIKTRGQQATLRCSPISGHTSVYWYQQALGLGLQFLLWYDEGEERNRGNFPPRFSGRQFPNYSSELNVNALELEDSALYLCASSLENGDGYTFGSGTRLTVV.

The chain recombines TRBV6-5 with TRBJ2-7, with D maybe TRBD1 (6 bases). V lost 6 bases to trimming and J lost 4 bases, with 16 bases between them. Germline assignment: CDR1 MNHEY and CDR2 SVGAGI. The CDR3 is 14 residues long. For the CDR3, the DNA is TGTGCCAGCAGACTAGACAGGACGACTTACGAGCAGTACTTC. Its protein product is CASRLDRTTYEQYF.

The chain employs TRBV12-5 and TRBJ1-4; 7 bases agree with TRBD1. Germline assignment: CDR1 LGHNT and CDR2 FRNRAP. The length of the CDR3 is 13 residues. The V and J ends lost 7 bases and 4 bases, in that order; junction bases with no gene match: 3. The CDR3 DNA reads as TGTGCTAGTGCACGGGACAGTAATGAAAAACTGTTTTTT. Its protein is CASARDSNEKLFF.

The chain combines TRBV4-1 with TRBJ1-4; no definite D call. Germline CDR1 and CDR2: MGHRA and YSYEKL. Trimming left V 1 base short and J 12 bases short, with 18 bases between. The CDR3 has 15 amino acids. For the CDR3, the DNA is TGCGCCAGCAGCCAAGGAGACGCCGCGGGTAGGGAACTGTTTTTT. The encoded protein is CASSQGDAAGRELFF.

The rearrangement links TRBV11-1 to TRBJ2-5, with D perhaps TRBD2 (6 bases). There are 12 residues in the CDR3. The V end lost 5 bases, the J end lost 9 bases, and 13 bases lay between the germline ends. Germline CDR1 SGHAT, CDR2 FQDESV (reference sequence). CDR3 in DNA: TGTGCCAGCAGCACAGAACCGGGGGCCCAGTACTTC. Protein product: CASSTEPGAQYF.

The chain carries TRBV30 and TRBJ2-3; D possibly corresponds to TRBD2 (5 bases). The V and J ends lost 0 bases and 2 bases respectively, with 9 bases between them. The CDR3 sequence is 14 residues long. Germline lookup yields CDR1 GTSNPN and CDR2 SVGIG (reference sequence). This chain's CDR3 is CAWSVLGLTDTQYF. The CDR3 coding sequence is TGTGCCTGGAGTGTACTAGGACTCACAGATACGCAGTATTTT.

This chain links TRBV3-1 (or the pseudogene TRBV3-2) with TRBJ2-2; TRBD2 aligns across 11 bases. The V and J ends lost 4 bases and 4 bases, in that order; junction bases with no gene match: 11. Germline assignment: CDR1 LGHDT and CDR2 YNNKEL (reference sequence). The CDR3 totals 18 residues. This CDR3 is CASSPLIFSGGGTGELFF. For the CDR3, the DNA is TGTGCCAGCAGCCCGCTGATATTTAGCGGGGGGGGCACCGGGGAGCTGTTTTTT.

The chain couples TRBV28 to TRBJ2-2; D possibly corresponds to TRBD2 (6 bases). The germline gives CDR1 MDHEN, CDR2 SYDVKM. The CDR3 is 16 amino acids. Trimming removed 5 bases from V and 6 bases from J, with 19 bases in between. The DNA of the CDR3 is TGTGCCAGCAGTCCTCACCGACGACTAGGTTCCGGGGAGCTGTTTTTT. This codes for CASSPHRRLGSGELFF.

This clone has just a few counts. This chain connects TRBV25-1 to TRBJ2-2; 13 nucleotides line up with TRBD2. V was pared by 4 bases and J by 7 bases, with 12 bases of the junction left unmatched. Germline V lookup: CDR1 MGHDK, CDR2 SYGVNS. This CDR3 comprises 18 residues. CDR3 amino acids: CASSARGLAGIYVGELFF. The CDR3 coding sequence is TGTGCCAGCAGTGCCCGGGGACTAGCGGGAATATATGTCGGGGAGCTGTTTTTT.

V is TRBV27 and J is TRBJ1-1, with TRBD1 identical over 7 bases. V lost 5 bases, J lost 0 bases, and 3 bases stayed unmatched. The CDR3 is 14 amino acids. The germline CDR1 and CDR2 sequences are MNHEY and SMNVEV (reference sequence). The CDR3 sequence: CASSRGQLNTEAFF. The CDR3 coding sequence is TGTGCCAGCAGTCGGGGACAGCTGAACACTGAAGCTTTCTTT.

This chain joins TRBV4-2 and TRBJ1-1; D remains unclear. Deletions cut 0 bases from V and 2 bases from J, with 4 bases between. The CDR3 loop spans 13 amino acids. CDR1 and CDR2 (germline): LGHNA, YNFKEQ. The CDR3 loop reads CASSQETNTEAFF. The CDR3 region has the DNA TGTGCCAGCAGCCAAGAGACTAACACTGAAGCTTTCTTT.

J is TRBJ2-2 and V is TRBV23-1; a weak D match, TRBD2 (5 bases). TRBV23-1 is given ORF status, its function remaining uncertain. This CDR3 is 13 amino acids long. V lost 4 bases, J lost 5 bases, and 8 bases lay in between. The CDR3: CASSPGLTGELFF. CDR3 bases: TGCGCCAGCAGTCCGGGGTTGACCGGGGAGCTGTTTTTT.

This chain connects TRBV11-2 to TRBJ2-7; D not certain. Per germline, CDR1 SGHAT and CDR2 FQNNGV. Trimming left V 3 bases short and J 6 bases short, with 9 bases between. The CDR3 is made up of 12 amino acids. The CDR3 coding sequence is TGTGCCAGCAGCTTTTGGAGTGGCGAGCAGTACTTC. This gives the protein CASSFWSGEQYF.